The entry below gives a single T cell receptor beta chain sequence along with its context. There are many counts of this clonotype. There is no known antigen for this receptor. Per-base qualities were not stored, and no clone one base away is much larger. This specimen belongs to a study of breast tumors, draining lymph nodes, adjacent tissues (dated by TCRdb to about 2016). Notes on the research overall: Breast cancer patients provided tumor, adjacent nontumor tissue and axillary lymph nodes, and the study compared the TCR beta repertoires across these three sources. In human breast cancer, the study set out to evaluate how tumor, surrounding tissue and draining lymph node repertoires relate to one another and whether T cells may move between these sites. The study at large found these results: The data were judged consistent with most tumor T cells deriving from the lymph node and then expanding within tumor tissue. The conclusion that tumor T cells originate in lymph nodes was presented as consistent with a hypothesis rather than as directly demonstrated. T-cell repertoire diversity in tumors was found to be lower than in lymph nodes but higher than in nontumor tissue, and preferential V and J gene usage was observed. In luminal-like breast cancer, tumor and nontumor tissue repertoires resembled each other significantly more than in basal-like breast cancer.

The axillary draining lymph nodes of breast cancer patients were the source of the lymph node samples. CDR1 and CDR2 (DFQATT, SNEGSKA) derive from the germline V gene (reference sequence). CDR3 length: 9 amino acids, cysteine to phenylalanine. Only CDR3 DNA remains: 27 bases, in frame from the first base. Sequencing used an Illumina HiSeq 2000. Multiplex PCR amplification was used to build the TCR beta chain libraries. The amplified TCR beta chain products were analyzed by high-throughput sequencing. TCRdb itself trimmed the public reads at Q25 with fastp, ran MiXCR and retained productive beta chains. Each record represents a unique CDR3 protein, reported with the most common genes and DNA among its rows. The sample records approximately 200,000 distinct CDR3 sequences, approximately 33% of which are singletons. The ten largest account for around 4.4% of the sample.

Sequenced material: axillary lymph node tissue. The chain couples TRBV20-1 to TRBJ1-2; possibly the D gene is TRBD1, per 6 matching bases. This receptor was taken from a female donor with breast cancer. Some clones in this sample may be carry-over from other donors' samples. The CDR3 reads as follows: CSRGGGYTF. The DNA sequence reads TGCAGCAGGGGAGGTGGCTACACCTTC.